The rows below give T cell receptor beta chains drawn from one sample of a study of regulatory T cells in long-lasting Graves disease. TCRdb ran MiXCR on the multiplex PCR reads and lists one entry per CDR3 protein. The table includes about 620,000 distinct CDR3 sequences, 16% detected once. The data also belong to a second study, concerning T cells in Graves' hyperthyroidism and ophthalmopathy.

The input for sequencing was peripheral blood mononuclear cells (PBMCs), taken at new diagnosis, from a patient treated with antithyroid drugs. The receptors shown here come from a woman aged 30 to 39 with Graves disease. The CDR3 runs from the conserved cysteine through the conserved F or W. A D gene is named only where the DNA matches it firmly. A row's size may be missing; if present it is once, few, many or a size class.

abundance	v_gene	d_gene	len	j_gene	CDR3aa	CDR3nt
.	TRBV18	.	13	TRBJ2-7	CASSPGGDYEQYF	TGTGCCAGCTCACCGGGTGGCGACTACGAGCAGTACTTC
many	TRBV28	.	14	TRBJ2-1	CASSPPPGTDEQFF	TGTGCCAGCAGTCCCCCACCGGGGACGGATGAGCAGTTCTTC
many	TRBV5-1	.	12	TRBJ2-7	CASSADSYEQYF	TGTGCCAGCAGCGCAGACAGCTACGAGCAGTACTTC
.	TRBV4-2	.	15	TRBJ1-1	CASSQGAGMNTEAFF	TGTGCCAGCAGCCAAGGGGCAGGGATGAACACTGAAGCTTTCTTT
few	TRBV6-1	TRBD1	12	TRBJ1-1	CASSPDRVNHFF	TGTGCCAGCAGTCCGGACAGGGTGAATCATTTCTTT
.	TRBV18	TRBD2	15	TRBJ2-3	CASSPRAGGQDTQYF	TGTGCCAGCTCACCACGGGCGGGAGGGCAAGATACGCAGTATTTT
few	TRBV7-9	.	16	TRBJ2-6	CASSGGSRSGANVLTF	TGTGCCAGCAGCGGGGGATCGAGGTCTGGGGCCAACGTCCTGACTTTC
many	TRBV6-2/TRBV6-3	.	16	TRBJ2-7	CASSYASADRSYEQYF	TGTGCCAGCAGTTATGCGAGTGCCGACCGATCCTACGAGCAGTACTTC
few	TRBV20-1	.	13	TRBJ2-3	CSARPGSTDTQYF	TGCAGTGCTAGGCCCGGGAGCACAGATACGCAGTATTTT
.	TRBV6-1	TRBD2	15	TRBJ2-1	CASSTGTSGRNEQFF	TGTGCCAGCAGTACCGGGACTAGCGGGAGAAATGAGCAGTTCTTC
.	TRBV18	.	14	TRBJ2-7	CASSPLKDSYEQYF	TGTGCCAGCTCACCATTGAAGGACTCCTACGAGCAGTACTTC
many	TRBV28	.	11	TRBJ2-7	CASRSPYEQYF	TGTGCCAGCCGCTCCCCCTACGAGCAGTACTTC
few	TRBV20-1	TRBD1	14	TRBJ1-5	CSARYGTANQPQHF	TGCAGTGCAAGGTATGGGACAGCGAATCAGCCCCAGCATTTT
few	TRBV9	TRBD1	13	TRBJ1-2	CASSVGQGSGYTF	TGTGCCAGCAGCGTGGGACAGGGGTCTGGCTACACCTTC
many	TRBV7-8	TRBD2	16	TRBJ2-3	CASSLWAGVGTDTQYF	TGTGCCAGCAGCTTATGGGCGGGAGTTGGCACAGATACGCAGTATTTT
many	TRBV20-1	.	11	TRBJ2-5	CSASPQGTQYF	TGCAGTGCTTCACCTCAAGGGACCCAGTACTTC
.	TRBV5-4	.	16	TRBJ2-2	CASSLGTGANTGELFF	TGTGCCAGCAGCTTAGGAACGGGAGCGAACACCGGGGAGCTGTTTTTT